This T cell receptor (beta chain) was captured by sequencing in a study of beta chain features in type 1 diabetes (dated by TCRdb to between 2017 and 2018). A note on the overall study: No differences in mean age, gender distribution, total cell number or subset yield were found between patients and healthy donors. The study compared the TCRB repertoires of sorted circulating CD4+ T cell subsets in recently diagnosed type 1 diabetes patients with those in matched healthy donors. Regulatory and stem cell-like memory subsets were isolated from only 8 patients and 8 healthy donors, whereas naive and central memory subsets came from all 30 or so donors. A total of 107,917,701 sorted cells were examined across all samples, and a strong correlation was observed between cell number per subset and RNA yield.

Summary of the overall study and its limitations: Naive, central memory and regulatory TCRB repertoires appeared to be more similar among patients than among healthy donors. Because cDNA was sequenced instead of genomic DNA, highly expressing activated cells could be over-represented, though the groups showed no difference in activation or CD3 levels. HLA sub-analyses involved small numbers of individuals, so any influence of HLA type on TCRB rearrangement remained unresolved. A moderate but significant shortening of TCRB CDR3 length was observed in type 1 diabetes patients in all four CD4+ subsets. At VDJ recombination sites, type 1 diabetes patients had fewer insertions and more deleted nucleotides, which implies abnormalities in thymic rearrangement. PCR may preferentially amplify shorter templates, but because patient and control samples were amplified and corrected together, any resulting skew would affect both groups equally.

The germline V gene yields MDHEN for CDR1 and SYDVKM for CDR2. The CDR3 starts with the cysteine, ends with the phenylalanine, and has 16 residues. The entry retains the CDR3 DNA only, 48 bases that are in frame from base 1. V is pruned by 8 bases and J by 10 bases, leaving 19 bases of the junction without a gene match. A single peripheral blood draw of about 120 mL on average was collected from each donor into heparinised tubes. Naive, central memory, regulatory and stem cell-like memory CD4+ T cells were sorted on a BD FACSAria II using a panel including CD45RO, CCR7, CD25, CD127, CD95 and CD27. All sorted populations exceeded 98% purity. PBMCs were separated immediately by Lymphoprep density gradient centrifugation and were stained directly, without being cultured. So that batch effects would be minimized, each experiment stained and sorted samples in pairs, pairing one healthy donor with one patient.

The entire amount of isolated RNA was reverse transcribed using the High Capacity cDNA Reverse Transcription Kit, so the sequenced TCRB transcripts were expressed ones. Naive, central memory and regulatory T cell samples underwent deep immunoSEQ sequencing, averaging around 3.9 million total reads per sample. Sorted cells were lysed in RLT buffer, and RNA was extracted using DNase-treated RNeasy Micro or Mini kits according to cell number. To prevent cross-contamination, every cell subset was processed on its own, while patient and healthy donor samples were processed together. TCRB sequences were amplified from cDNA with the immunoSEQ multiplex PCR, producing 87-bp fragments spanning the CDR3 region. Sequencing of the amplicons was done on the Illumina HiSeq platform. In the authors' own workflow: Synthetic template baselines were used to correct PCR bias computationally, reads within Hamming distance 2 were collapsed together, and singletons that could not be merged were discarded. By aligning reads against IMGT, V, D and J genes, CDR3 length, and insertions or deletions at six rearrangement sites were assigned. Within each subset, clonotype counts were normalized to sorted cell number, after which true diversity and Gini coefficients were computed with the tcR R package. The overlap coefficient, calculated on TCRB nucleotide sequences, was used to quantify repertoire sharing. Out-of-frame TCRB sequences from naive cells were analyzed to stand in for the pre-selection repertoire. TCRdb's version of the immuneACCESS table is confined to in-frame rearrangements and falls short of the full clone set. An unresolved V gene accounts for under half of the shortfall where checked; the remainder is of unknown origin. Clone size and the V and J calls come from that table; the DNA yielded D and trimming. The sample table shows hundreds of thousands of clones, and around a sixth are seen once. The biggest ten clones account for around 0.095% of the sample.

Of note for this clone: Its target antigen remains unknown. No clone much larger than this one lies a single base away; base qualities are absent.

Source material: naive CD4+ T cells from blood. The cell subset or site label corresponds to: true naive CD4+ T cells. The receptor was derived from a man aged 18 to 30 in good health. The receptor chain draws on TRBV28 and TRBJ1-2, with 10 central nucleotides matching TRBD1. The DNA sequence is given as TGTGCCAGCGAAACTCCCGGACAGGGGGTTACGGCCATCTACACCTTC. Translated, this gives CASETPGQGVTAIYTF.